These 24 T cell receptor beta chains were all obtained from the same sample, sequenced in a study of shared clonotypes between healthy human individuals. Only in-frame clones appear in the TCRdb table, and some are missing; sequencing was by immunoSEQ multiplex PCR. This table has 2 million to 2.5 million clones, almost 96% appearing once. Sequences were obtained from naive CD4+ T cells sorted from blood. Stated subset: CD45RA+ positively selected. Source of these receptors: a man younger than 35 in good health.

CDR3 sequence (DNA): TGTGCCACCAGCCCCCGGACAGGGGGTTTCTACGAGCAGTACTTC. It encodes CATSPRTGGFYEQYF. V gene TRBV15 combines with J gene TRBJ2-7; 10 nucleotides agree with TRBD1. CDR1 and CDR2 from the germline V gene are LNHNV and YYDKDF (reference sequence). This CDR3 has 15 residues. The ends lost 5 bases at V and 3 bases at J; junction bases unmatched: 7.

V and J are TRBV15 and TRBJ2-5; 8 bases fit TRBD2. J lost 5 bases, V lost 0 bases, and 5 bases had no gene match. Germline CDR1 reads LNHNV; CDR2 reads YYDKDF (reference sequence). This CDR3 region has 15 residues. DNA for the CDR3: TGTGCCACCAGCAGAGATGCGGGGGGAGTGGAGACCCAGTACTTC. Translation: CATSRDAGGVETQYF.

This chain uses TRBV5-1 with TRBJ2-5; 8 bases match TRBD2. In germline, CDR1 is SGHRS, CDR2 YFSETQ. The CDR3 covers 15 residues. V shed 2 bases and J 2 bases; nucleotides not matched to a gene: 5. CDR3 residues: CASSFREGLQETQYF. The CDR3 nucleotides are TGCGCCAGCAGCTTCCGGGAGGGCTTACAAGAGACCCAGTACTTC.

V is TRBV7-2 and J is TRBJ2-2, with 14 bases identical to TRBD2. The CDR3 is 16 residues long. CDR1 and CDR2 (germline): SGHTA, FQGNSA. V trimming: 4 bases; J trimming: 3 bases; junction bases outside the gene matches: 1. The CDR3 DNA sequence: TGTGCCAGCAGCTGGACTAGCGGGAGGCACACCGGGGAGCTGTTTTTT. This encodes CASSWTSGRHTGELFF.

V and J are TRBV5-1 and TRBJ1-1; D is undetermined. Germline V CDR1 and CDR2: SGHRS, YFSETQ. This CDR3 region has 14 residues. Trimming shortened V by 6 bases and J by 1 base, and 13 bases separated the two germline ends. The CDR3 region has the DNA TGCGCCAGCAACAACGGCGGATGGAACACTGAAGCTTTCTTT. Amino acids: CASNNGGWNTEAFF.

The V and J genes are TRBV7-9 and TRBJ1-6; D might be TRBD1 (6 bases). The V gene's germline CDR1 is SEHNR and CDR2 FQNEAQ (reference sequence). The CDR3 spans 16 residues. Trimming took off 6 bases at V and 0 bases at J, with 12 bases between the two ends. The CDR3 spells CASRHRASSYNSPLHF. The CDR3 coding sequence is TGTGCCAGCAGACACAGGGCTAGCTCCTATAATTCACCCCTCCACTTT.

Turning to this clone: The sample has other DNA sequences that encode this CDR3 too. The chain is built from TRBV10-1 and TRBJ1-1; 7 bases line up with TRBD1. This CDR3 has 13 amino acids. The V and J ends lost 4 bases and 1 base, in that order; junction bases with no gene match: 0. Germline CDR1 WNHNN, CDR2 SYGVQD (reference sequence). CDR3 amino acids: CASSGQGNTEAFF. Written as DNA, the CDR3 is TGCGCCAGCAGTGGACAGGGGAACACTGAAGCTTTCTTT.

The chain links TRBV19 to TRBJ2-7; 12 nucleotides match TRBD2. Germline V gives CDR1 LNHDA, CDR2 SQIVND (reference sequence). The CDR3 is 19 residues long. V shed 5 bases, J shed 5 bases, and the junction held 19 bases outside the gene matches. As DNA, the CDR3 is TGTGCCAGTAGTTCCAGGACATACTTACTAGCGGGAGGTCGCGACGAGCAGTACTTC. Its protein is CASSSRTYLLAGGRDEQYF. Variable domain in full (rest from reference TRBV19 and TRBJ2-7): DGGITQSPKYLFRKEGQNVTLSCEQNLNHDAMYWYRQDPGQGLRLIYYSQIVNDFQKGDIAEGYSVSREKKESFPLTVTSAQKNPTAFYLCASSSRTYLLAGGRDEQYFGPGTRLTVT.

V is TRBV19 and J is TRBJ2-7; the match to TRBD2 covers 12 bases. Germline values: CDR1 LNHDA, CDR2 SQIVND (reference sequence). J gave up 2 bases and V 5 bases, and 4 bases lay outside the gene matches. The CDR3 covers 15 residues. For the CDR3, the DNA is TGTGCCAGTAGTGGACTAGCGGGGAACACCTACGAGCAGTACTTC. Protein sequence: CASSGLAGNTYEQYF. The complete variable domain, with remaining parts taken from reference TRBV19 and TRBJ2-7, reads DGGITQSPKYLFRKEGQNVTLSCEQNLNHDAMYWYRQDPGQGLRLIYYSQIVNDFQKGDIAEGYSVSREKKESFPLTVTSAQKNPTAFYLCASSGLAGNTYEQYFGPGTRLTVT.

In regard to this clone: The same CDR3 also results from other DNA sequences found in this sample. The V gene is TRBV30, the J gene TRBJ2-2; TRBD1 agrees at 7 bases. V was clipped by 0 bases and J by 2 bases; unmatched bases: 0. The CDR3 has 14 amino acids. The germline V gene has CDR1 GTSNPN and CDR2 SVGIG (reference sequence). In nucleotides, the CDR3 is TGTGCCTGGAGTGTAGGGGGCAACACCGGGGAGCTGTTTTTT. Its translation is CAWSVGGNTGELFF. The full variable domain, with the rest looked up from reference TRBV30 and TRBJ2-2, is SQTIHQWPATLVQPVGSPLSLECTVEGTSNPNLYWYRQAAGRGLQLLFYSVGIGQISSEVPQNLSASRPQDRQFILSSKKLLLSDSGFYLCAWSVGGNTGELFFGEGSRLTVL.

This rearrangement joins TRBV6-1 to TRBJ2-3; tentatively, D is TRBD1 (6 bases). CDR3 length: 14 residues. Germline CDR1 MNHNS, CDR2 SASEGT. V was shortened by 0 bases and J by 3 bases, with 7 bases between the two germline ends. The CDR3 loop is CASSEAGQTDTQYF. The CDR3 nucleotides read TGTGCCAGCAGTGAAGCCGGACAGACAGATACGCAGTATTTT.

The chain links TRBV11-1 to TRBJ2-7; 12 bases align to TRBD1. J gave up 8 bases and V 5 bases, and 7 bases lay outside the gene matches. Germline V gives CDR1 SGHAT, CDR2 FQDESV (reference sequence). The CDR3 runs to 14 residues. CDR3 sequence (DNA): TGTGCCAGCAGCCCTGGGACAGGGGGCGCGAAGCAGTACTTC. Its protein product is CASSPGTGGAKQYF. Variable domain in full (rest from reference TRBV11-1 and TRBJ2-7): EAEVAQSPRYKITEKSQAVAFWCDPISGHATLYWYRQILGQGPELLVQFQDESVVDDSQLPKDRFSAERLKGVDSTLKIQPAELGDSAMYLCASSPGTGGAKQYFGPGTRLTVT.

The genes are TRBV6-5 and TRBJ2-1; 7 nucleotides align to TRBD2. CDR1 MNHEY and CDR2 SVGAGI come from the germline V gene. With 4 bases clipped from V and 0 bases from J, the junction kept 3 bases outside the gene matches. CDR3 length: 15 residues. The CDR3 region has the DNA TGTGCCAGCAGTTCTAGCGGAGTCTCCTACAATGAGCAGTTCTTC. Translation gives CASSSSGVSYNEQFF.

DNA for the CDR3: TGTGCCAGCACCCTAGGGGGGGCACAGAACTATGGCTACACCTTC. Amino acids: CASTLGGAQNYGYTF. The rearrangement joins TRBV6-1 to TRBJ1-2; D possibly corresponds to TRBD1 (6 bases). V lost 7 bases to trimming and J lost 2 bases, with 17 bases between them. This CDR3 comprises 15 residues. Germline CDR1 reads MNHNS; CDR2 reads SASEGT.

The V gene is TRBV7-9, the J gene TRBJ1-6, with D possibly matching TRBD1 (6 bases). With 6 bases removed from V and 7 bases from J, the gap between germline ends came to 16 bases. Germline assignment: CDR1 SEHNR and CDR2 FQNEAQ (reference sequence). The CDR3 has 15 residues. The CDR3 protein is CASRITGRRNSPLHF. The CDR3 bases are TGTGCCAGCAGGATAACAGGGAGGCGCAATTCACCCCTCCACTTT.

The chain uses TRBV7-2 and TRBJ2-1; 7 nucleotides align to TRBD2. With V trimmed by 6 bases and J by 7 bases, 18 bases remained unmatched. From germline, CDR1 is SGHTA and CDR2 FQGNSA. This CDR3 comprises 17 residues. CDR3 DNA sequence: TGTGCCAGCAGTTCTCAAATATCTACCGGGAGGTGGAATGAGCAGTTCTTC. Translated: CASSSQISTGRWNEQFF.

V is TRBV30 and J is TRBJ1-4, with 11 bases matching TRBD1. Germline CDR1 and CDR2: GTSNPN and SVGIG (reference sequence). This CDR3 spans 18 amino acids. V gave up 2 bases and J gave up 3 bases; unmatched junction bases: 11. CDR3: CAWSFAGTGGKSNEKLFF. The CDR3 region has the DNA TGTGCCTGGAGTTTTGCGGGGACAGGGGGAAAGTCTAATGAAAAACTGTTTTTT.

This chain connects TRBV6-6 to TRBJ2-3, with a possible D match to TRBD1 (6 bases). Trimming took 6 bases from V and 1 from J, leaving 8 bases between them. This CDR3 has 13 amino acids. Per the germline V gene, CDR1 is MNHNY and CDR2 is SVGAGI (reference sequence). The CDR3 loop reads CASSEGGTDTQYF. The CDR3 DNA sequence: TGTGCCAGCAGCGAGGGGGGCACAGATACGCAGTATTTT.

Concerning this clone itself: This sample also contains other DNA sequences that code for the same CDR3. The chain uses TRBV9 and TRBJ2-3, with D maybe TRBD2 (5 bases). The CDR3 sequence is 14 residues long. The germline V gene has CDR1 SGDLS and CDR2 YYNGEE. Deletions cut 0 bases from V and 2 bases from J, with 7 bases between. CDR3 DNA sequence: TGTGCCAGCAGCGTAGTCGGGAACACAGATACGCAGTATTTT. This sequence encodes CASSVVGNTDTQYF.

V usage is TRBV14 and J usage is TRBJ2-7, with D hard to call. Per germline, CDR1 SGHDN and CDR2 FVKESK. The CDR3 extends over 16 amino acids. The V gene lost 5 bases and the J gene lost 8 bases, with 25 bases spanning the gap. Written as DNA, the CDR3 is TGTGCCAGCAGCGGCATTAAGTCGGTAGGCTTTCTTAAGCAGTACTTC. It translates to CASSGIKSVGFLKQYF. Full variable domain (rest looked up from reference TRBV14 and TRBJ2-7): EAGVTQFPSHSVIEKGQTVTLRCDPISGHDNLYWYRRVMGKEIKFLLHFVKESKQDESGMPNNRFLAERTGGTYSTLKVQPAELEDSGVYFCASSGIKSVGFLKQYFGPGTRLTVT.

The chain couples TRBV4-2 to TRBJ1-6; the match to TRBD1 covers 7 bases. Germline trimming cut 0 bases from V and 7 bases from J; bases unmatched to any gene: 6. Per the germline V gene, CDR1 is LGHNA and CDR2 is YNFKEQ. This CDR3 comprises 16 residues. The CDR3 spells CASSQDAGRGNSPLHF. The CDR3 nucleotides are TGTGCCAGCAGCCAAGATGCGGGCAGGGGGAATTCACCCCTCCACTTT.

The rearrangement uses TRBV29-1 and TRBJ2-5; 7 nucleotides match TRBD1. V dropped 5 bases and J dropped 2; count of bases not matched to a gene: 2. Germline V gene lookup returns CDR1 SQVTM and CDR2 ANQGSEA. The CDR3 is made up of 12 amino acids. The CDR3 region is CSVNRGQETQYF. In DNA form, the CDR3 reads TGCAGCGTTAACAGGGGACAAGAGACCCAGTACTTC.

The CDR3 protein is CASSSSLRSGDGYSNQPQHF. The CDR3 nucleotides are TGTGCCAGCAGCTCCTCCCTTCGGAGTGGGGATGGATATAGCAATCAGCCCCAGCATTTT. The chain recombines TRBV7-8 with TRBJ1-5; D is undetermined. V lost 4 bases and J lost 0, with 25 bases in between. The CDR3 sequence is 20 residues long. Germline CDR1 is SGHVS and CDR2 is FQNEAQ. Complete variable domain (other parts from reference TRBV7-8 and TRBJ1-5): GAGVSQSPRYKVAKRGQDVALRCDPISGHVSLFWYQQALGQGPEFLTYFQNEAQLDKSGLPSDRFFAERPEGSVSTLKIQRTQQEDSAVYLCASSSSLRSGDGYSNQPQHFGDGTRLSIL.

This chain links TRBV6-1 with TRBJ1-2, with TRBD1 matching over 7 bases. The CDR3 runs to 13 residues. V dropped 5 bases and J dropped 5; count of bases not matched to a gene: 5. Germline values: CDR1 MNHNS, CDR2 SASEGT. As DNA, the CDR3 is TGTGCCAGCAGTCAAGACAGGGAGTATGGCTACACCTTC. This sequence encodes CASSQDREYGYTF.